The 21 T cell receptor beta chains given below trace back to one sample, sequenced in a study of metastatic and nonmetastatic thyroid tumors. Patients underwent thyroid surgery, and none had received any treatment before it. TCRdb reanalyzed the PCR reads via MiXCR. This table has about 8,100 clones, 24% appearing once. The sample taken for sequencing was tumor tissue. These receptors originate from a female donor with papillary thyroid cancer or a benign thyroid nodule (not recorded which). Some clones in this sample may be carry-over from other donors' samples.

CDR3 loop: CASSEAGQTGSKLFF. Written as DNA, the CDR3 is TGTGCCAGCAGTGAAGCTGGCCAGACAGGGTCAAAACTGTTTTTT. This chain joins TRBV6-1 and TRBJ1-4, with 7 nucleotides matching TRBD1. The CDR3 totals 15 residues. CDR1 is MNHNS and CDR2 is SASEGT in the germline V gene. The ends lost 0 bases at V and 10 bases at J; junction bases unmatched: 8.

This clone is deemed medium-sized. This chain uses TRBV27 with TRBJ2-7; D remains ambiguous. V lost 6 bases, J lost 0 bases, and 6 bases lay in between. CDR3 length equals 12 residues. CDR1 is MNHEY and CDR2 is SMNVEV in the germline V gene (reference sequence). The CDR3 here is CASRSSSYEQYF. The CDR3 nucleotides are TGTGCCAGCAGATCATCCTCCTACGAGCAGTACTTC.

This clone was detected only a few times. The DNA of the CDR3 is TGTGCCAGCACGGGACTTAGCACAGATACGCAGTATTTT. Translating it yields CASTGLSTDTQYF. The chain has TRBV28 and TRBJ2-3; perhaps TRBD2 as D (6 bases). Germline V gene sequence: CDR1 MDHEN, CDR2 SYDVKM. Trimming removed 7 bases from V and 0 bases from J, with 8 bases in between. The CDR3 length is 13 residues.

This clone qualifies as medium-sized. J is TRBJ2-1 and V is TRBV11-2; D is unresolved. The germline V gene has CDR1 SGHAT and CDR2 FQNNGV. This CDR3 spans 14 amino acids. The germline V and J ends were trimmed by 5 bases and 6 bases, with 14 bases remaining between them. CDR3: CASSARLQFNEQFF. Written as DNA, the CDR3 is TGTGCCAGCAGCGCTCGCCTTCAATTCAATGAGCAGTTCTTC.

The chain joins TRBV5-1 to TRBJ2-5; unclear D gene. This CDR3 comprises 13 residues. Trimming took off 1 base at V and 3 bases at J, with 7 bases between the two ends. Germline V gene lookup returns CDR1 SGHRS and CDR2 YFSETQ. This CDR3 is CASSLIMEETQYF. The CDR3 nucleotides read TGCGCCAGCAGCTTGATAATGGAAGAGACCCAGTACTTC.

The rearrangement joins TRBV11-2 to TRBJ1-2; 9 bases line up with TRBD1. CDR1 is SGHAT, CDR2 FQNNGV, per germline. The length of the CDR3 is 16 residues. The V gene end was trimmed by 0 bases and the J gene end by 8 bases; junction bases not matched to a gene: 10. Written as DNA, the CDR3 is TGTGCCAGCAGCTTAGAGCCCGGACAGGGGACGGCGGGCTACACCTTC. It is translated as CASSLEPGQGTAGYTF.

This CDR3 is CSASGPLGETQYF. Here the CDR3 DNA reads TGCAGTGCTAGCGGCCCGCTGGGAGAGACCCAGTACTTC. V usage is TRBV20-1 and J usage is TRBJ2-5; D uncertain. Trimming stripped 3 bases from V and 4 bases from J, with 12 bases between. CDR1 is DFQATT and CDR2 is SNEGSKA in the germline V gene (reference sequence). The CDR3 has 13 residues.

This chain joins TRBV6-1 and TRBJ1-5; maybe TRBD1 (5 bases). The germline gives CDR1 MNHNS, CDR2 SASEGT. Trimming took 4 bases from V and 7 from J, leaving 20 bases between them. CDR3 length equals 16 residues. The CDR3 DNA reads TGTGCCAGCAGTGTTCGGAAAGGGCAGGGAAGGCAGCCCCAGCATTTT. Its protein is CASSVRKGQGRQPQHF.

This clone ranks as medium-sized. The V and J genes are TRBV24-1 and TRBJ1-2, with a possible D match to TRBD1 (6 bases). Deletions cut 9 bases from V and 6 bases from J, with 10 bases between. CDR3 length: 11 residues. In germline, CDR1 is KGHDR, CDR2 SFDVKD. CDR3 DNA: TGTGCCACCGGGGGCCCGGATGGCTACACCTTC. This encodes CATGGPDGYTF.

V gene TRBV5-4 combines with J gene TRBJ2-3, with D tentatively TRBD1 (5 bases). The CDR3 extends over 16 amino acids. Trimming left V 0 bases short and J 6 bases short, with 17 bases between. Germline CDR1 is SGHNT and CDR2 is YYREEE (reference sequence). The CDR3 coding sequence is TGTGCCAGCAGCTTGGGACAGACGAGGAACACGGATACGCAGTATTTT. Translated, it gives CASSLGQTRNTDTQYF.

In its sample, this clone ranks as medium-sized. J is TRBJ2-7 and V is TRBV20-1; 9 bases match TRBD1. The V segment lost 6 bases and the J segment 1 base; nucleotides outside the gene matches: 4. Germline CDR1 DFQATT, CDR2 SNEGSKA (reference sequence). The CDR3 is 13 residues long. The CDR3 sequence: CSAGTGPSYEQYF. CDR3 coding DNA: TGCAGTGCCGGGACAGGGCCTTCCTACGAGCAGTACTTC.

The chain recombines TRBV20-1 with TRBJ1-2; 9 bases match TRBD1. The CDR3 consists of 14 residues. Per germline, CDR1 DFQATT and CDR2 SNEGSKA (reference sequence). The V gene end was trimmed by 1 base and the J gene end by 7 bases; junction bases not matched to a gene: 7. CDR3: CSARGTGVRGGYTF. CDR3 sequence (DNA): TGCAGTGCTAGAGGGACAGGGGTGAGGGGTGGCTACACCTTC.

V usage is TRBV19 and J usage is TRBJ2-2, with a tentative D call TRBD1 (5 bases). The length of the CDR3 is 15 residues. V lost 6 bases to trimming and J lost 2 bases, with 13 bases between them. Germline values: CDR1 LNHDA, CDR2 SQIVND (reference sequence). CDR3 amino acids: CASRSLGQNTGELFF. CDR3 coding DNA: TGTGCCAGTAGGTCCCTCGGACAAAACACCGGGGAGCTGTTTTTT.

This clone is medium-sized in the sample. The chain carries TRBV20-1 and TRBJ2-3, with TRBD2 matching 9 bases. Trimming cost V 6 bases and J 4 bases; bases outside gene matches: 5. The germline CDR1 and CDR2 sequences are DFQATT and SNEGSKA (reference sequence). This CDR3 comprises 13 residues. The CDR3 region is CSAAGGTADTQYF. The CDR3 DNA reads TGCAGTGCGGCGGGAGGGACCGCAGATACGCAGTATTTT.

By share of the sample, this clone is medium-sized. J is TRBJ2-3 and V is TRBV7-3; no clear D. CDR1 and CDR2 from the germline V gene are SGHTA and FQGTGA. The CDR3 sequence is 14 residues long. V lost 5 bases and J 2 bases, leaving 11 bases between the germline ends. In DNA, the CDR3 is TGTGCCAGCAGCCAAGGGCTAGTCACAGATACGCAGTATTTT. Translating it yields CASSQGLVTDTQYF. The full variable domain, its missing parts supplied by reference TRBV7-3 and TRBJ2-3, is GAGVSQTPSNKVTEKGKYVELRCDPISGHTALYWYRQSLGQGPEFLIYFQGTGAADDSGLPNDRFFAVRPEGSVSTLKIQRTERGDSAVYLCASSQGLVTDTQYFGPGTRLTVL.

This clone was observed at least ten times. Being one base from a much bigger clone, this may be a read error. This sample includes further DNA sequences coding for the same CDR3. The chain carries TRBV9 and TRBJ2-7, with TRBD2 matching over 7 bases. With V trimmed by 0 bases and J by 3 bases, 21 bases remained unmatched. The germline gives CDR1 SGDLS, CDR2 YYNGEE. The CDR3 sequence is 20 residues long. CDR3 DNA: TGTGCCAGCAGCGTAGAAAAACCCGGGACGAGCGGGGCTTTTCTCTACGAGCAGTACTTC. Translating gives CASSVEKPGTSGAFLYEQYF.

V gene TRBV24-1 combines with J gene TRBJ2-2; D remains ambiguous. The CDR3 runs 15 residues. CDR1 is KGHDR and CDR2 is SFDVKD in the germline V gene. V lost 0 bases, J lost 1 base, and 5 bases lay in between. CDR3 DNA sequence: TGTGCCACCAGTGATTTGCAAGGGAACACCGGGGAGCTGTTTTTT. Its protein product is CATSDLQGNTGELFF.

The genes are TRBV27 and TRBJ2-7; TRBD1 matches at 9 bases. The CDR3 loop spans 15 amino acids. Per the germline V gene, CDR1 is MNHEY and CDR2 is SMNVEV (reference sequence). V lost 2 bases to trimming and J lost 2 bases; unmatched junction nucleotides: 4. CDR3 sequence reads: CASSLTGQGAYEQYF. CDR3 nucleotides: TGTGCCAGCAGTTTAACGGGACAGGGCGCCTACGAGCAGTACTTC.

This clone was counted once. Mismatch with germline at one junction end may stem from a read error. The chain carries TRBV11-2 and TRBJ1-2; possible D gene TRBD1, 5 bases. Germline V gene lookup returns CDR1 SGHAT and CDR2 FQNNGV. This CDR3 comprises 12 residues. The CDR3 DNA follows: TGTGCCAGCACCTTAATTCGGTGGGGCCACACCTTC. Translation gives CASTLIRWGHTF.

In its sample, this clone ranks as medium-sized. Here the CDR3 reads CASILSSYNEQFF. CDR3 DNA: TGTGCCAGCATTCTGAGCTCCTACAATGAGCAGTTCTTC. The rearrangement uses TRBV2 and TRBJ2-1; D gene uncertain. This CDR3 region has 13 residues. CDR1 SNHLY and CDR2 FYNNEI come from the germline V gene. V lost 7 bases and J lost 0, with 7 bases in between. The full variable domain, completed using reference TRBV2 and TRBJ2-1, is EPEVTQTPSHQVTQMGQEVILRCVPISNHLYFYWYRQILGQKVEFLVSFYNNEISEKSEIFDDQFSVERPDGSNFTLKIRSTKLEDSAMYFCASILSSYNEQFFGPGTRLTVL.

A remark on this clone: One end of the junction varies from germline; a read error may be responsible. This chain connects TRBV6-1 to TRBJ1-2, with D hard to call. CDR1 and CDR2 from the germline V gene are MNHNS and SASEGT. This CDR3 is 14 amino acids long. CDR3 coding DNA: TGTGCCAGCATTGAAGGTCTCTTATACTATGGCTACACCTTC. Translating it yields CASIEGLLYYGYTF.